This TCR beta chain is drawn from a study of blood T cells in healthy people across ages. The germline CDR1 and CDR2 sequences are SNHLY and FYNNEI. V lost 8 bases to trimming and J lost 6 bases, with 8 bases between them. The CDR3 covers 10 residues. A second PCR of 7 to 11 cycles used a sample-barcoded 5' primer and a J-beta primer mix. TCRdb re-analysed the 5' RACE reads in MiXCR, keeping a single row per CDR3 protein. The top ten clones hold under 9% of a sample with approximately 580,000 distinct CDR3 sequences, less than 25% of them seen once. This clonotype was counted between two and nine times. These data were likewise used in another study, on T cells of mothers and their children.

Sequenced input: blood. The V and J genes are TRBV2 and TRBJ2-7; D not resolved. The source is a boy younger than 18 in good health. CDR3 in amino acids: CASSRIEQYF. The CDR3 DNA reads TGTGCCAGCTCAAGAATCGAGCAGTACTTC.